Listed here is a single TCR beta chain. Germline V gives CDR1 SGHNT, CDR2 YENEEA. Trimming took off 6 bases at V and 1 base at J, with 9 bases between the two ends. The CDR3 has 13 amino acids. The data are from a study of radiation and T cells in renal cell carcinoma. Some clones are missing from TCRdb's copy, which holds only in-frame ones; the method was immunoSEQ multiplex PCR. The sample includes approximately 31,000 clones, around 85% of them seen just once. Time point meaning: blood 4 weeks post-SBRT, at nephrectomy. Treatment noted: 15 Gy SBRT to primary tumor, nephrectomy 4 weeks later. This TCR derives from a man in his 60s with renal cell carcinoma. The sample here was blood, taken from a patient whose treatment included radiotherapy and nephrectomy. This chain links TRBV11-3 with TRBJ2-5; D not certain. This CDR3 reads CASSLRRQETQYF. In nucleotides, the CDR3 is TGTGCCAGCAGTTTAAGACGCCAAGAGACCCAGTACTTC.